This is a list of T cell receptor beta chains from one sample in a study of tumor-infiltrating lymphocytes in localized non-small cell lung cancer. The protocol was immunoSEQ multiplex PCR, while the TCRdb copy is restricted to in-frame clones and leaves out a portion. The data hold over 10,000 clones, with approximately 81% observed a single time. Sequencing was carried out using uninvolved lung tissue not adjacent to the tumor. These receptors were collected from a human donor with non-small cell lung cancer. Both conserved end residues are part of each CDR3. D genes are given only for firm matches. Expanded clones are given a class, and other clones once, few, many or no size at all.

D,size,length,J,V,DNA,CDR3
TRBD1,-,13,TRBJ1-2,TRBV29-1,TGCAGCGTTGTTTTGACAGGGGCCTATGGCTACACCTTC,CSVVLTGAYGYTF
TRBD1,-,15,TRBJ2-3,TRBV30,TGTGCCTGGAGTACCCGGGACAGGATGGCAGATACGCAGTATTTT,CAWSTRDRMADTQYF
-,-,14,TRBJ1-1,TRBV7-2,TGTGCCAGCAGCTCCCAGGGCCCGGGCACTGAAGCTTTCTTT,CASSSQGPGTEAFF
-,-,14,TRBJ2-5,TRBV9,TGTGCCAGCAGCGGCCTTTTAGTACGGGAGACCCAGTACTTC,CASSGLLVRETQYF
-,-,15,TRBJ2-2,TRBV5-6,TGTGCCAGCAGCTTAGTACAGGGTGACACCGGGGAGCTGTTTTTT,CASSLVQGDTGELFF
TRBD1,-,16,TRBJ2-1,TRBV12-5,TGTGCTAGTGGCGCAGGGGCAGGGGGCTCCTACAATGAGCAGTTCTTC,CASGAGAGGSYNEQFF
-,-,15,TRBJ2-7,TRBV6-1,TGTGCCAGCACCCTAAGTTGGGGTAGCGGCTACGAGCAGTACTTC,CASTLSWGSGYEQYF
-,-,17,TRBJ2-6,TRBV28,TGTGCCAGCGGGGAGGGGGGTCAAGCAGCCGGGGCCAACGTCCTGACTTTC,CASGEGGQAAGANVLTF
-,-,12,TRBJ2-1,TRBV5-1,TGCGCCAGCAGCCCCCGCGCGGATGAGCAGTTCTTC,CASSPRADEQFF
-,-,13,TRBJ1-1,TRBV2,TGTGCCAGCAGTTTGGACAGTTTTACTGAAGCTTTCTTT,CASSLDSFTEAFF
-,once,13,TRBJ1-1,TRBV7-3,TGTGCCAGCAGCATACAGGGGAACACTGAAGCTTTCTTT,CASSIQGNTEAFF
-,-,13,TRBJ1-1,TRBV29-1,TGCAGCGTTTACGACTCCAGTACCACTGAAGCTTTCTTT,CSVYDSSTTEAFF
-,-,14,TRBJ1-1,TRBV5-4,TGTGCCAGCAGCTTGATGGCGTCGAACACTGAAGCTTTCTTT,CASSLMASNTEAFF
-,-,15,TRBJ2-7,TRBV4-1,TGCGCCAGCAGCCAAGATTCAGGGGGGACCTACGAGCAGTACTTC,CASSQDSGGTYEQYF
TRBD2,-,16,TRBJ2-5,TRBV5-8,TGTGCCAGCAGCTTTTACGGACTAGCGGGAGCAGAGACCCAGTACTTC,CASSFYGLAGAETQYF
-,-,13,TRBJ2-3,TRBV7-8,TGTGCCAGCAGCTTGCCGTCCAGAGATACGCAGTATTTT,CASSLPSRDTQYF
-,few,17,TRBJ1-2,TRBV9,TGTGCCAGCAGCGTAGAGGGGTCCGTCGGCCCGGAGGGTGGCTACACCTTC,CASSVEGSVGPEGGYTF
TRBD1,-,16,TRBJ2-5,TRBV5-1,TGCGCCAGCAGTTCCAACAGGGGGTCGGGCCAAGAGACCCAGTACTTC,CASSSNRGSGQETQYF
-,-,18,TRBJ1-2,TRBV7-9,TGTGCCAGCAGCCTGAACACCGGGGGGCCGGGCACGGGCTATGGCTACACCTTC,CASSLNTGGPGTGYGYTF
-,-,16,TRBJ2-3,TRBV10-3,TGTGCCATCAGTGGAAGGGATTCGGGTAAGCCAGATACGCAGTATTTT,CAISGRDSGKPDTQYF
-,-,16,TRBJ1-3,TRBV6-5,TGTGCCAGCAGTTACTCAAGGCAGATTTCTGGAAACACCATATATTTT,CASSYSRQISGNTIYF
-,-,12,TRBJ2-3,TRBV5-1,TGCGCCAGCAGCCCGTCCACAGATACGCAGTATTTT,CASSPSTDTQYF
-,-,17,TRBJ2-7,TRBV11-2,TGTGCCAGCAGCTTAGGATGGGGGGACAAAACAACCTACGAGCAGTACTTC,CASSLGWGDKTTYEQYF
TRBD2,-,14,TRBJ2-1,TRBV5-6,TGTGCCAGCAGCTTTCCTAGCGGGAGAAATGAGCAGTTCTTC,CASSFPSGRNEQFF
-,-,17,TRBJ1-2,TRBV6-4,TGTGCCAGCAGTGAATGGAGTGATTTCCCTTTGGTCTATGGCTACACCTTC,CASSEWSDFPLVYGYTF